This TCR beta chain was sequenced in a study of blood T cell repertoires in COVID-19 (dated by TCRdb to 2020 to 2021). With respect to the entire study: Collaborator samples came from the United States, Italy and Spain and covered acute and convalescent phases of COVID-19. The prospective study material was composed of cDNA or gDNA derived from T cells, B-cell-depleted T cells, or PBMCs. Deeply sampled blood TCRbeta repertoires from subjects exposed to, actively infected with, or recovered from COVID-19 were included in the dataset. The repertoires were made available in a free public database intended to serve as a resource for research on the immune response to SARS-CoV-2. The samples were drawn from the first 160 participants of the ongoing ImmuneRACE study and from more than 1,000 subjects provided by 6 global collaborators. Nearly every sample came with metadata listing a de-identified subject ID, COVID-19 status, age in years and sex. Where available, HLA class I and class II types were taken from metadata supplied by the sample provider and were not determined by assay-based typing. The investigation overall reported the following: The quantity of clinical and demographic metadata differed by source and by participant and was supplied without curation.

Regarding this clone: Its specific antigen is unknown. There are no base qualities to consult, and no much larger clone falls within one base.

In the prospective study, participants were roughly 18 to 95 years old, resided in 24 geographic areas of the United States, and were enrolled through a virtual design. In the prospective study, participants were assigned to cohorts based on the clinical history participants reported in a screening survey and a study questionnaire. Exposed participants had been in contact with someone with a PCR-confirmed or clinician-diagnosed COVID-19 case within 2 weeks of study entry. In the prospective study, mobile phlebotomists collected whole blood, serum and a nasopharyngeal or oropharyngeal swab from each participant. Additional blood draws and questionnaires over an approximately 2-month period could optionally be provided by prospective study participants. Blood samples from the prospective study were shipped frozen or at room temperature prior to DNA extraction. CDR1 and CDR2 were assigned from the germline V gene as MGHRA and YSYEKL. The CDR3 starts with the cysteine, ends with the phenylalanine, and has 16 residues. Only the CDR3 region is kept as DNA, spanning 48 bases read in frame from base 1. After removal of 2 bases from V and 0 bases from J, the junction retains 3 bases not matched to a gene.

The immunoSEQ Assay, a bias-controlled multiplex PCR, was used to amplify TCRbeta CDR3 regions from genomic DNA. The paper's data handling went like this. Within the assay, amplification of reference gene primers was used to estimate how many nucleated cells each sample contained. To quantify the absolute abundance of each unique TCRbeta CDR3 rearrangement, sequence reads were collapsed and filtered. For each sample, productive Simpson clonality was calculated by taking the square root of Simpson's diversity index across productive rearrangements. TCRdb provides this immuneACCESS table in a form limited to in-frame rearrangements. Some clones are lacking; in checked studies, under half of them reflect an unresolved V gene, and why the rest are absent is not known. The DNA was the basis for D and trimming; V, J and clone size are from that table. The sample table holds 250,000 or so clones, of which 75% to 90% were seen once. The ten largest clones add up to approximately 3.5% of the sample.

The receptor's source is a woman in her twenties or thirties who had been exposed to COVID-19. Sequenced: PBMCs or T cells enriched from blood (not recorded which). This receptor chain uses TRBV4-1 and TRBJ2-7; the junction holds 11 bases that match TRBD2. The CDR3 region: CASSQPTSGSSYEQYF. The base sequence is TGCGCCAGCAGCCAACCTACTAGCGGGAGCTCCTACGAGCAGTACTTC.